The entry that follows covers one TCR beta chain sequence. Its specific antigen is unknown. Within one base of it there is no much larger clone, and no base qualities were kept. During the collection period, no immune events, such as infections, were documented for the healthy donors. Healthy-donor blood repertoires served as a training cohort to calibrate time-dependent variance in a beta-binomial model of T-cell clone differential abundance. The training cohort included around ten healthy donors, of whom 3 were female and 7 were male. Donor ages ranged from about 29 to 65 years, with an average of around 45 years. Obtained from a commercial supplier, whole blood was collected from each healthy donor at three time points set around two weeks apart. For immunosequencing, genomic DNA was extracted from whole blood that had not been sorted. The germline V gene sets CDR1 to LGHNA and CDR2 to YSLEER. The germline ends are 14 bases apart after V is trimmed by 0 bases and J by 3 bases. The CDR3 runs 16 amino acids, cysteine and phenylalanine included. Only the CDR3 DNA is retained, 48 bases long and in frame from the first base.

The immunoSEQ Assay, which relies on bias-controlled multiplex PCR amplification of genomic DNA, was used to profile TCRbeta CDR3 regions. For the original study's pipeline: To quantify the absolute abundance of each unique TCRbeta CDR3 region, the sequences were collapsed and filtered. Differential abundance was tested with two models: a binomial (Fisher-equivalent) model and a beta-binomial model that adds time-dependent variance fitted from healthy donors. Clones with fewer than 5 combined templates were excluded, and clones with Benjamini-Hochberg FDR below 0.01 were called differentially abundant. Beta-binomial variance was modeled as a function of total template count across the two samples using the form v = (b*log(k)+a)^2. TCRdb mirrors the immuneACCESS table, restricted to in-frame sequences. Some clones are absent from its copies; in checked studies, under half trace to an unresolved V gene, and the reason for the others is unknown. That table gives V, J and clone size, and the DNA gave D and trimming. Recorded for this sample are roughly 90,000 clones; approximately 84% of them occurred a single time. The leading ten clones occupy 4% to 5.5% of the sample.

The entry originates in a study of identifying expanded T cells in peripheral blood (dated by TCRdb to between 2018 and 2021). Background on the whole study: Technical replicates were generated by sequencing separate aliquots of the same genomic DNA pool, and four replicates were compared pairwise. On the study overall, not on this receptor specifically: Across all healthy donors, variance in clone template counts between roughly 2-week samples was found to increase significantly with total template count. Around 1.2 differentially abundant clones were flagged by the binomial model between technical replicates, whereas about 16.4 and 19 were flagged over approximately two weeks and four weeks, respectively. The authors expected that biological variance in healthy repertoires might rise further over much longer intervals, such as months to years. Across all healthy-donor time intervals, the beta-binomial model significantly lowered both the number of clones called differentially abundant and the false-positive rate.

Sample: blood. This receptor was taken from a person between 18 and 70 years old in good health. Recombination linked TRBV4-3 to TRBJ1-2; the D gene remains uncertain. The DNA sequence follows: TGCGCCAGCAGCCAAGACTTGGGCTCGACGGACTATGGCTACACCTTC. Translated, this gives CASSQDLGSTDYGYTF.